The rows below give T cell receptor beta chains drawn from one sample of a study of radiotherapy plus CTLA-4 blockade in lung cancer. Some clones are missing from TCRdb's copy, which holds only in-frame ones; the method was immunoSEQ multiplex PCR. The table lists more than 25,000 clones, around 80% of them singletons. This sample comprised peripheral blood, obtained from a patient treated with radiotherapy plus ipilimumab. These receptors came from a human donor with non-small cell lung cancer who had stable disease on radiotherapy plus ipilimumab. Each CDR3 is given with its conserved first and last residue. A D gene is named only where the DNA matches it firmly. Size values are once, few and many counts, or a class for expanded clones, and some rows have none.

size | J | D | V | CDR3 | DNA
. | TRBJ1-5 | TRBD1 | TRBV27 | CASSFTGVGNQPQHF | TGTGCCAGCAGTTTTACAGGGGTCGGAAATCAGCCCCAGCATTTT
once | TRBJ2-1 | TRBD2 | TRBV7-3 | CASSLIAPSGSSYNEQFF | TGTGCCAGCAGCTTAATAGCCCCTAGCGGGAGCTCCTACAATGAGCAGTTCTTC
. | TRBJ2-2 | . | TRBV2 | CASSELRANTGELFF | TGTGCCAGCAGTGAATTACGGGCGAACACCGGGGAGCTGTTTTTT
. | TRBJ2-7 | . | TRBV14 | CASSHLSSYEQYF | TGTGCCAGCAGCCACCTCAGTTCCTACGAGCAGTACTTC
. | TRBJ1-1 | TRBD1 | TRBV7-9 | CASSLEQGVTEAFF | TGTGCCAGCAGCTTAGAACAGGGGGTGACTGAAGCTTTCTTT
. | TRBJ2-1 | . | TRBV2 | CASMVRAISSYNEQFF | TGTGCCAGCATGGTTAGGGCTATTAGCTCCTACAATGAGCAGTTCTTC
. | TRBJ1-3 | . | TRBV7-6 | CASSLEGGTLTSGNTIYF | TGTGCCAGCAGCTTAGAGGGCGGGACTCTCACCTCTGGAAACACCATATATTTT
. | TRBJ1-5 | . | TRBV2 | CASTGAKMSNQPQHF | TGTGCCAGCACTGGGGCCAAGATGAGCAATCAGCCCCAGCATTTT
. | TRBJ1-5 | . | TRBV5-6 | CASSLRSTPGNQPQHF | TGTGCCAGCAGCTTGAGGTCAACCCCTGGCAATCAGCCCCAGCATTTT
. | TRBJ1-1 | TRBD1 | TRBV11-2 | CASSHLRTGRSTEAFF | TGTGCCAGCAGCCACCTTCGGACAGGTCGGAGCACTGAAGCTTTCTTT
. | TRBJ2-2 | TRBD2 | TRBV10-1 | CASSESERGYTGELFF | TGCGCCAGCAGTGAGTCGGAGCGGGGGTACACCGGGGAGCTGTTTTTT
. | TRBJ1-5 | . | TRBV10-2 | CASSDGRYSNQPQHF | TGCGCCAGCAGTGATGGGCGATATAGCAATCAGCCCCAGCATTTT
. | TRBJ2-4 | . | TRBV27 | CASSWGLAKNIQYF | TGTGCCAGCAGTTGGGGGCTAGCCAAAAACATTCAGTACTTC
. | TRBJ2-5 | . | TRBV5-1 | CASSPEGGETQYF | TGCGCCAGCAGCCCTGAGGGGGGGGAGACCCAGTACTTC
. | TRBJ2-5 | . | TRBV19 | CASSIGSLATGETQYF | TGTGCCAGTAGTATAGGTAGCCTAGCGACGGGAGAGACCCAGTACTTC
. | TRBJ1-3 | . | TRBV5-1 | CASSSFSASGNTIYF | TGCGCCAGCAGCTCCTTTTCAGCCTCTGGAAACACCATATATTTT
. | TRBJ1-2 | . | TRBV28 | CASSLGGVYGYTF | TGTGCCAGCAGTTTGGGGGGAGTCTATGGCTACACCTTC
. | TRBJ1-1 | . | TRBV30 | CAGTENTEAFF | TGTGCCGGAACGGAAAACACTGAAGCTTTCTTT
. | TRBJ1-2 | . | TRBV28 | CASSLTRSDYGYTF | TGTGCCAGCAGTTTGACGAGATCTGACTATGGCTACACCTTC
. | TRBJ2-5 | . | TRBV5-1 | CASRPGGTETQYF | TGCGCCAGCAGACCGGGGGGCACGGAGACCCAGTACTTC
. | TRBJ2-3 | TRBD1 | TRBV5-1 | CASSEPDRATDTQYF | TGCGCCAGCAGCGAGCCGGACAGGGCCACAGATACGCAGTATTTT
. | TRBJ2-7 | TRBD2 | TRBV25-1 | CASRPAGPSSYEQYF | TGTGCCAGCAGACCAGCGGGGCCCAGCTCCTACGAGCAGTACTTC
. | TRBJ1-3 | . | TRBV6-5 | CASSRTGRSGNTIYF | TGTGCCAGCAGTAGAACAGGGCGTTCAGGAAACACCATATATTTT
. | TRBJ2-5 | TRBD1 | TRBV9 | CASSVTGQLKETQYF | TGTGCCAGCAGCGTAACGGGACAGCTAAAAGAGACCCAGTACTTC
. | TRBJ2-4 | TRBD2 | TRBV5-4 | CASSPGTSGGAGAKNIQYF | TGTGCCAGCAGCCCAGGGACTAGCGGGGGGGCCGGGGCCAAAAACATTCAGTACTTC
. | TRBJ2-2 | . | TRBV19 | CASSILGVPPNTGELFF | TGTGCCAGTAGTATCCTCGGAGTTCCACCGAACACCGGGGAGCTGTTTTTT
. | TRBJ1-4 | . | TRBV11-1 | CASSVRVNEKLFF | TGTGCCAGCAGTGTCAGGGTTAATGAAAAACTGTTTTTT
. | TRBJ1-6 | TRBD1 | TRBV7-8 | CASSLAGTENSPLHF | TGTGCCAGCAGCTTAGCCGGGACAGAAAATTCACCCCTCCACTTT